The T cell receptor beta chain described here comes from a study of blood T cell repertoires in COVID-19. Background on the study: Collection of acute and convalescent COVID-19 samples took place in the United States, Italy and Spain. The analysed material was cDNA or gDNA that came from T cells, B-cell-depleted T cells, or PBMCs.

Germline V lookup: CDR1 GTSNPN, CDR2 SVGIG (reference sequence). The CDR3 sequence is 13 residues long. Exposed participants encountered a COVID-19 case during the 2 weeks preceding study entry. Only in-frame clones appear in the TCRdb table, and some are missing; sequencing was by immunoSEQ multiplex PCR. The table lists some 340,000 clones, more than 90% of them singletons. The chain couples TRBV30 to TRBJ1-1, with a tentative D call TRBD1 (5 bases). Sequencing was done on a sample of PBMCs or T cells enriched from blood (not recorded which). This clonotype was obtained from a young woman who had been exposed to COVID-19. The CDR3: CAAGTADFTEAFF. As DNA, the CDR3 is TGTGCGGCCGGGACTGCAGACTTCACTGAAGCTTTCTTT.